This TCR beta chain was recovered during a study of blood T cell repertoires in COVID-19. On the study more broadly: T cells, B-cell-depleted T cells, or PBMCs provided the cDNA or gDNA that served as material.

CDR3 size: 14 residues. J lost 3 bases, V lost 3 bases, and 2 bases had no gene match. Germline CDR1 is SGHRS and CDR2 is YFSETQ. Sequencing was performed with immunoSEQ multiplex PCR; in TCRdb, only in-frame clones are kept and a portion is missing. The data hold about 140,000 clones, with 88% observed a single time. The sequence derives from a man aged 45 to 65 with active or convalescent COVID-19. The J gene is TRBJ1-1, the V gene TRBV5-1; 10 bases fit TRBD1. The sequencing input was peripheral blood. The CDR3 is CASSSGQGYTEAFF. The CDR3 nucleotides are TGCGCCAGCAGCTCGGGACAGGGGTACACTGAAGCTTTCTTT.